This T cell receptor (beta chain) was captured by sequencing in a study of T-cell memory formation after mild COVID-19. Study-wide results and limits: That cross-reactive memory joined was suggested by some responding clones appearing in pre-infection memory. Whereas later expanders leaned CD4+, clones contracting day 15 to 85 showed a balanced CD4/CD8 makeup. Contracting clones localized mainly to CM and EM when CD4+ and mainly to EMRA when CD8+.

This clonotype was seen a handful of times. What it binds is unknown. The CDR3 loop spans 13 amino acids. Germline-derived CDR1 and CDR2 are ENHRY and SYGVKD. The germline V and J ends were trimmed by 7 bases and 0 bases, with 9 bases remaining between them. Constant-segment primers were used for 5'RACE, and the resulting TCR alpha and TCR beta cDNA libraries carried sample barcodes and UMIs. A single record per CDR3 protein comes from TCRdb applying MiXCR to the 5' RACE reads. The sample records 300,000 to 350,000 distinct CDR3 sequences, roughly an eighth being singletons. Input material: PBMCs or a T cell subset sorted from them (not recorded which). V gene TRBV10-3 combines with J gene TRBJ2-5; D assignment may be TRBD1 or TRBD2 (6 bases each). The sequence was collected from a young man who had mild COVID-19 (a few samples of this study predate the infection). Cell type and time point are not known. The CDR3 here is CAIKGEDQETQYF. CDR3 nucleotides: TGTGCCATCAAGGGGGAGGACCAAGAGACCCAGTACTTC.